Below are 5 T cell receptor beta chains sequenced from a single sample in a study of T cell repertoires in cytomegalovirus infection. TCRdb reanalysed the reads using MiXCR and keeps one entry per CDR3 protein. Of hundreds of thousands of distinct CDR3 sequences listed, 33% were seen once; the top ten hold 17%. Their antigen targets remain unknown. Sample: cultured PBMCs, taken from culture after CMV antigen stimulation. The receptors were gathered from a human donor in good health (CMV status not recorded). Some clones in this sample may be carry-over from other donors' samples.

The chain carries TRBV4-3 and TRBJ1-1; tentative D call: TRBD1 (5 bases). The CDR3 runs to 14 residues. The V end was cut by 6 bases, the J end by 8 bases, with 19 bases between. Germline V gives CDR1 LGHNA, CDR2 YSLEER. CDR3 bases: TGCGCCAGCAGGCCGGGGCTAGGCGAACCAGAAGCTTTCTTT. Amino acids: CASRPGLGEPEAFF.

A few counts support this clonotype. This sequence joins TRBV12-3 or TRBV12-4 and TRBJ1-4, with D uncertain. This CDR3 has 13 residues. V was pared by 4 bases and J by 9 bases, with 12 bases between. DNA of the CDR3: TGTGCCAGCAGTTCCTGGAGTCGTCAAAAACTGTTTTTT. It translates to CASSSWSRQKLFF.

The V gene is TRBV6-5, the J gene TRBJ2-5; 8 bases are a match to TRBD2. The CDR3 runs to 15 residues. After removal of 7 bases from V and 5 bases from J, the junction contained 12 bases not matched to a gene. The germline V gene encodes CDR1 MNHEY and CDR2 SVGAGI. In DNA form, the CDR3 reads TGTGCCAGCACCAACGTAGCGGGGAGGGGGGAGACCCAGTACTTC. Protein sequence: CASTNVAGRGETQYF.

Many counts were recorded for this clonotype. J is TRBJ2-3 and V is TRBV7-2; 8 nucleotides match TRBD2. The CDR3 contains 16 residues. The trim removed 1 base at V and 1 base at J, leaving 4 bases unmatched. Germline V lookup: CDR1 SGHTA, CDR2 FQGNSA. In nucleotides, the CDR3 is TGTGCCAGCAGCTTAGGACCGGGAGGGGGCACAGATACGCAGTATTTT. It encodes CASSLGPGGGTDTQYF.

The chain links TRBV12-3 or TRBV12-4 to TRBJ2-5; D not certain. Trimming left V 5 bases short and J 4 bases short, with 5 bases between. The CDR3 is 11 amino acids. CDR3 in DNA: TGTGCCAGCAGTGGTCGAGAGACCCAGTACTTC. Translating it yields CASSGRETQYF.